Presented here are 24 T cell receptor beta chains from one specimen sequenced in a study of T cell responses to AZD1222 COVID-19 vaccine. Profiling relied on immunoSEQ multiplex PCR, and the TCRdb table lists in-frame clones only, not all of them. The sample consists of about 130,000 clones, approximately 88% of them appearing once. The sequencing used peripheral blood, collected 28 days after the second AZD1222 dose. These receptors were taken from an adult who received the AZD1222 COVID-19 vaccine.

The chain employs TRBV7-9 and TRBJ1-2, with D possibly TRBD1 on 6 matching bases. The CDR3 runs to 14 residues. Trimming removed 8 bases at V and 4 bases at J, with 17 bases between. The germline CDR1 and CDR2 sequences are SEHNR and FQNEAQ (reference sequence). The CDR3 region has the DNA TGTGCCAGCGCCTTGGGTGGACAGTTCTATGGCTACACCTTC. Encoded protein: CASALGGQFYGYTF.

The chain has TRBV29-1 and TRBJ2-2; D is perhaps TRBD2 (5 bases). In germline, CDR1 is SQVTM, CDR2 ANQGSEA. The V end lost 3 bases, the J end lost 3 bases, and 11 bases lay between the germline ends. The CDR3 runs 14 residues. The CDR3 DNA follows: TGCAGCGTTGAGGAGGAGTTTTACACCGGGGAGCTGTTTTTT. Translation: CSVEEEFYTGELFF.

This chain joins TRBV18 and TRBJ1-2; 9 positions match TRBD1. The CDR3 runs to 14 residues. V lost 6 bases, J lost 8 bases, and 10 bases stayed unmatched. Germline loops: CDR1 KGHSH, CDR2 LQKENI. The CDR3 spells CASSPTGGDGGYTF. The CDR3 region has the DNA TGTGCCAGCTCTCCTACAGGGGGCGACGGCGGCTACACCTTC.

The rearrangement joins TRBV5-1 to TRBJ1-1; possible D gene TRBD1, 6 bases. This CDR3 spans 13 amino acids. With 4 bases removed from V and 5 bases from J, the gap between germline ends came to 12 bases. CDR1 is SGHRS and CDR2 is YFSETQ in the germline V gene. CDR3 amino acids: CASSLQGETEAFF. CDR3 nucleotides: TGCGCCAGCAGCCTACAGGGAGAGACTGAAGCTTTCTTT.

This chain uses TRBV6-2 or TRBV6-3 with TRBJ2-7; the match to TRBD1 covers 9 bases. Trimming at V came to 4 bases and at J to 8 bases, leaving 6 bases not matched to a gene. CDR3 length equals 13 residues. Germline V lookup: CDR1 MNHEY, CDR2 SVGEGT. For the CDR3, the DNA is TGTGCCAGCAGTTGGGACAGGGACTCTAAGCAGTACTTC. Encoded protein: CASSWDRDSKQYF.

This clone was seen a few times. The CDR3 bases are TGTGCCAGCAGTTCTGGCCGGGACAGGGGGCTTCATCAGCCCCAGCATTTT. This encodes CASSSGRDRGLHQPQHF. The chain combines TRBV27 with TRBJ1-5; 12 nucleotides line up with TRBD1. This CDR3 has 17 residues. Germline-derived CDR1 and CDR2 are MNHEY and SMNVEV (reference sequence). V shed 4 bases and J 5 bases; nucleotides not matched to a gene: 9.

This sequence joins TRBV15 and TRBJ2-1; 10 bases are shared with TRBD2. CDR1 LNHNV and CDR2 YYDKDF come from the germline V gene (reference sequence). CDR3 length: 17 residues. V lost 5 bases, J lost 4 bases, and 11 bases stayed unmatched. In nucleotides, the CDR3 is TGTGCCACCAGCGGCGGAAGGGGGACTAGCGCTTACAATGAGCAGTTCTTC. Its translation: CATSGGRGTSAYNEQFF.

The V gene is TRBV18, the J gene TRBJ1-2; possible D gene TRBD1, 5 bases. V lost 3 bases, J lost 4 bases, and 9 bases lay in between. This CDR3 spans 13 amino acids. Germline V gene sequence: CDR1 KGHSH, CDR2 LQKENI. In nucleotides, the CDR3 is TGTGCCAGCTCACCTCCAGACAGCTATGGCTACACCTTC. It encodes CASSPPDSYGYTF.

DNA of the CDR3: TGTGCCAGCAGCGTTAGCGTAGGATCCCACAATGAGCAGTTCTTC. It specifies CASSVSVGSHNEQFF. The V call is TRBV9, the J call TRBJ2-1; maybe TRBD2 (5 bases). This CDR3 has 15 residues. Looked up from germline, CDR1 is SGDLS and CDR2 is YYNGEE. Trimming removed 2 bases at V and 5 bases at J, with 14 bases between.

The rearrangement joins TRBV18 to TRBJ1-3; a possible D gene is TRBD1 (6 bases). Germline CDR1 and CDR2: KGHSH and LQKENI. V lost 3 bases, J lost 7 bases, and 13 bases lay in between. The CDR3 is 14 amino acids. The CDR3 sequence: CASSPGGLGNTIYF. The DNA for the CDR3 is TGTGCCAGCTCACCCGGGGGCCTGGGTAACACCATATATTTT.

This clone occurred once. CDR3 loop: CASSQGAGRYNSPLHF. The CDR3 DNA reads TGTGCCAGCAGCCAAGGGGCAGGCAGGTATAATTCACCCCTCCACTTT. This chain links TRBV3-1 (or the pseudogene TRBV3-2) with TRBJ1-6; no definite D call. This CDR3 has 16 residues. Germline V gives CDR1 LGHDT, CDR2 YNNKEL (reference sequence). Trimming took 1 base from V and 4 from J, leaving 11 bases between them.

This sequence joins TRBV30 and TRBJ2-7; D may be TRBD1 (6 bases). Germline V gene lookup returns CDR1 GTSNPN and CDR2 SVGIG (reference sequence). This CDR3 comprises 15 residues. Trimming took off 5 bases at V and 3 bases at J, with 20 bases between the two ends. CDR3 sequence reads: CAWDRPLGDNYEQYF. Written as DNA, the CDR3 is TGTGCCTGGGACCGCCCCCTGGGGGACAACTACGAGCAGTACTTC.

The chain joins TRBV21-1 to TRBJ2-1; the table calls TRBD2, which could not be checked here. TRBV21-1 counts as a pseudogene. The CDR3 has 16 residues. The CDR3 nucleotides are TGTGCCAGCAGCACCCGACTAGCGCGCCCTCGAAATGAGCAGTTCTTC. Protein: CASSTRLARPRNEQFF.

The CDR3 DNA reads as TGTGCCAGTACCCGGGGGGTCACTAATGAAAAACTGTTTTTT. It yields the protein CASTRGVTNEKLFF. The V gene is TRBV19, the J gene TRBJ1-4, with TRBD1 as a possible D gene (5 bases). This CDR3 has 14 residues. In germline, CDR1 is LNHDA, CDR2 SQIVND (reference sequence). The V gene lost 7 bases and the J gene lost 2 bases, with 11 bases spanning the gap.

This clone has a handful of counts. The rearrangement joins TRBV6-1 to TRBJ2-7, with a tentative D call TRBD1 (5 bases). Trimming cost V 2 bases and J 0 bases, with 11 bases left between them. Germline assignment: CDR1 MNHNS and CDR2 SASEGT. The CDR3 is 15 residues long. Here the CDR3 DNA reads TGTGCCAGCAGTGAACGGACAACAATCTCCTACGAGCAGTACTTC. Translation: CASSERTTISYEQYF.

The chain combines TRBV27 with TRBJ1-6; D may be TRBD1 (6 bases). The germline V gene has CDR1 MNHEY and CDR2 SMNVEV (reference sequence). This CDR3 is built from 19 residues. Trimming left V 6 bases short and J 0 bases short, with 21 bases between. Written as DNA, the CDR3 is TGTGCCAGCAGCCGGAACCCGACAGGTTTGATCTCCTATAATTCACCCCTCCACTTT. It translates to CASSRNPTGLISYNSPLHF.

CDR3 region: CASSLSGVTEAFF. The CDR3 coding sequence is TGTGCCAGCAGCCTCTCAGGGGTCACTGAAGCTTTCTTT. The chain joins TRBV3-1 (or the pseudogene TRBV3-2) to TRBJ1-1; tentative D call: TRBD1 (6 bases). The V gene's germline CDR1 is LGHDT and CDR2 YNNKEL (reference sequence). The CDR3 spans 13 residues. V was shortened by 4 bases and J by 4 bases, with 10 bases between the two germline ends.

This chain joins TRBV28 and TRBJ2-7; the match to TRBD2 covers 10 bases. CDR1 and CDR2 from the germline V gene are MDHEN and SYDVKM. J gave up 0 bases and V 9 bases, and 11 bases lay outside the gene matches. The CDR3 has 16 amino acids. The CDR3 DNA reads TGTGCCAGTAAAGCGGGAGGGCCTACTAGCTCCTACGAGCAGTACTTC. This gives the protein CASKAGGPTSSYEQYF.

The CDR3 coding sequence is TGCAGCGCCCAAGGGGGACAGGGGGCTGGGTTTGGCTACACCTTC. It translates to CSAQGGQGAGFGYTF. The chain is built from TRBV29-1 and TRBJ1-2, with 12 bases aligning to TRBD1. The CDR3 extends over 15 amino acids. CDR1 and CDR2 from the germline V gene are SQVTM and ANQGSEA. With 7 bases clipped from V and 7 bases from J, the junction kept 13 bases outside the gene matches.

The CDR3 is CATSRDQHTNTEAFF. The DNA of the CDR3 is TGTGCCACCAGCAGAGATCAGCACACAAACACTGAAGCTTTCTTT. This chain uses TRBV15 with TRBJ1-1; D not certain. Looked up from germline, CDR1 is LNHNV and CDR2 is YYDKDF (reference sequence). CDR3 size: 15 residues. V dropped 0 bases and J dropped 2 bases, with 10 bases sitting between them.

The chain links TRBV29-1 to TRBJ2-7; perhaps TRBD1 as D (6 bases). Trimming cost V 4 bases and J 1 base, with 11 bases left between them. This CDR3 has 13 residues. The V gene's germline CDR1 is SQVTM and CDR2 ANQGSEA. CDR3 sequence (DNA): TGCAGCGTTGGAACTGGACAGTCCTACGAGCAGTACTTC. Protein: CSVGTGQSYEQYF.

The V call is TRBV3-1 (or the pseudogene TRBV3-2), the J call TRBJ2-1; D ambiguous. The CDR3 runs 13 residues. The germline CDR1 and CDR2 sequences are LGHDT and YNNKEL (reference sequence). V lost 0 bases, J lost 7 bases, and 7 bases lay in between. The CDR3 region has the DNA TGTGCCAGCAGCCAAGATTTACTAAATGAGCAGTTCTTC. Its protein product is CASSQDLLNEQFF.

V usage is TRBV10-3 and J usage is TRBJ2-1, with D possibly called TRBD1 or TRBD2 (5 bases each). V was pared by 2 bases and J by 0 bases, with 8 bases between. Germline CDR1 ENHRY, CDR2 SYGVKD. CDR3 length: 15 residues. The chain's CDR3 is CAISEEGNSYNEQFF. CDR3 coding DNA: TGTGCCATCAGTGAGGAGGGGAACTCCTACAATGAGCAGTTCTTC.

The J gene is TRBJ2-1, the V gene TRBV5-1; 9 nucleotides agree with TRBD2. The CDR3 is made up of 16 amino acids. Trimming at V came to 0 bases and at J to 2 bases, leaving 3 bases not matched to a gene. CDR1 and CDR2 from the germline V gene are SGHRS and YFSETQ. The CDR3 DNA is TGCGCCAGCAGCTTGGAGCCTAGCGGGGCCTACAATGAGCAGTTCTTC. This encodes CASSLEPSGAYNEQFF.